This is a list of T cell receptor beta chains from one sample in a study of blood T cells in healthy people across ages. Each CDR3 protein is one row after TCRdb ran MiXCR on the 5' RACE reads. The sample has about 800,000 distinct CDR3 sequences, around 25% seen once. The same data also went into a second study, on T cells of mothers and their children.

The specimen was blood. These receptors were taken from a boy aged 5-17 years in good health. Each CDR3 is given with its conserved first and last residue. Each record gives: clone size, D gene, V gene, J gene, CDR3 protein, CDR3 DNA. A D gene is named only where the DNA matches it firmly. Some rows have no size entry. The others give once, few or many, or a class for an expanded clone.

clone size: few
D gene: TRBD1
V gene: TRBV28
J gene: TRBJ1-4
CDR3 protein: CASTPAPGGLSNEKLFF
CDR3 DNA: TGTGCCAGCACCCCGGCCCCAGGGGGCTTGTCTAATGAAAAACTGTTTTTT

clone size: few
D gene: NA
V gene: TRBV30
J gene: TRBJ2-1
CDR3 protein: CAGYRETYNEQFF
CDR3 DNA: TGTGCCGGATACAGGGAGACCTACAATGAGCAGTTCTTC

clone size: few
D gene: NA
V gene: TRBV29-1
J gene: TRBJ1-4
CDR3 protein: CSVVAVGEKLFF
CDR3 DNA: TGCAGCGTTGTGGCCGTCGGGGAAAAACTGTTTTTT

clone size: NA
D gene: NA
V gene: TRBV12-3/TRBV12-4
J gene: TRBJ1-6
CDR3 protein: CASTPSWAGDRSPLHF
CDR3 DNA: TGTGCCAGCACTCCTTCCTGGGCAGGGGATCGGTCACCCCTCCACTTT

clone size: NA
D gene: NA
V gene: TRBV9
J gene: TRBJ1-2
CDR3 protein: CASSVPGDGYTF
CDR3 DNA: TGTGCCAGCAGCGTGCCCGGGGATGGCTACACCTTC

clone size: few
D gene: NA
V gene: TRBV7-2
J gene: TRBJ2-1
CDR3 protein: CASSLAHNNEQFF
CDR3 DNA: TGTGCCAGCAGCTTAGCCCATAACAATGAGCAGTTCTTC

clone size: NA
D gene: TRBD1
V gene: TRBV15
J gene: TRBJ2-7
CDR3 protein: CATSRLPGQGPDAGYEQYF
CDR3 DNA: TGTGCCACCAGCAGATTACCGGGACAGGGGCCCGACGCGGGCTACGAGCAGTACTTC

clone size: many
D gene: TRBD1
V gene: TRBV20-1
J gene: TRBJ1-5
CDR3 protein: CSAARGPGQPQHF
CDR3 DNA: TGCAGTGCCGCCAGGGGGCCAGGACAGCCCCAGCATTTT

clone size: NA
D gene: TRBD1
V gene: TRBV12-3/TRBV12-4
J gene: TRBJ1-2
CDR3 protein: CASSPTGGTYGYTF
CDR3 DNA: TGTGCCAGCAGTCCAACAGGGGGCACGTATGGCTACACCTTC

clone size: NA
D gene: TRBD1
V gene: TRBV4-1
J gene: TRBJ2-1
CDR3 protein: CASSKDRANEQFF
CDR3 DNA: TGCGCCAGCAGCAAAGACAGGGCCAATGAGCAGTTCTTC

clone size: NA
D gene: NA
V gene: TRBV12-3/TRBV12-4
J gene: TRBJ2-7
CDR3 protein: CASSLQPTYEQYF
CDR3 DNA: TGTGCCAGCAGTTTACAGCCGACCTACGAGCAGTACTTC

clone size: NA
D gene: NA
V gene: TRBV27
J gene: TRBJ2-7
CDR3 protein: CASSYNWGGEQYF
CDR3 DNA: TGTGCCAGCAGTTACAATTGGGGAGGCGAGCAGTACTTC

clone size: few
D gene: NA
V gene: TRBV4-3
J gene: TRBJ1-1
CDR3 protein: CASSQDQTEAFF
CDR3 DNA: TGCGCCAGCAGCCAAGATCAGACTGAAGCTTTCTTT

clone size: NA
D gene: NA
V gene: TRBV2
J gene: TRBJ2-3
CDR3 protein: CASSGDSVTDTQYF
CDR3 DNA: TGTGCCAGCAGCGGGGACTCGGTCACAGATACGCAGTATTTT

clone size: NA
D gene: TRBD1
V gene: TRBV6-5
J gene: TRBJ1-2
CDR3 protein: CASSYSDRGSYGYTF
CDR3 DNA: TGTGCCAGCAGTTACTCAGACAGGGGATCCTATGGCTACACCTTC

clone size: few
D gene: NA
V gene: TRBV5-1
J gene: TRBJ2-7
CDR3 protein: CASSSGERLSEQYF
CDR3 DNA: TGCGCCAGCAGCTCAGGGGAACGATTGAGCGAGCAGTACTTC

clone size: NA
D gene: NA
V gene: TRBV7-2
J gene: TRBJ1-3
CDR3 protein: CASSYRQGNTIYF
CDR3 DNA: TGTGCCAGCAGTTATCGACAGGGAAACACCATATATTTT

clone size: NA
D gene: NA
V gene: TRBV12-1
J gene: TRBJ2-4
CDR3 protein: CASSALAGRPLAKNIQYF
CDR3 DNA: TGTGCCAGCAGCGCACTAGCGGGCCGACCCCTAGCCAAAAACATTCAGTACTTC

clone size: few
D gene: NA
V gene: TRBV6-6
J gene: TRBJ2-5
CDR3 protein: CASRADSDQETQYF
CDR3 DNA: TGTGCCAGCAGAGCGGACAGCGACCAAGAGACCCAGTACTTC

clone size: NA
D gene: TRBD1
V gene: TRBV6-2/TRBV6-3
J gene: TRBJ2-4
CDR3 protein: CASSLDRGRVGKNIQYF
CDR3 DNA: TGTGCCAGCAGCCTAGACAGGGGGCGAGTGGGCAAAAACATTCAGTACTTC

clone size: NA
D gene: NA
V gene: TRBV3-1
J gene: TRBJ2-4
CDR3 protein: CASSPIGGLAKNIQYF
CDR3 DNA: TGTGCCAGCAGCCCCATAGGAGGTCTAGCCAAAAACATTCAGTACTTC

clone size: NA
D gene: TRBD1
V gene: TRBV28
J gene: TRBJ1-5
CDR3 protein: CASSLLRDRELGLGNQPQHF
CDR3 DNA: TGTGCCAGCAGTCTCCTCCGGGACAGGGAATTGGGTTTAGGCAATCAGCCCCAGCATTTT

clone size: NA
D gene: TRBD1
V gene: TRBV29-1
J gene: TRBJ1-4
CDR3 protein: CSVAVFTGGANAGEKLFF
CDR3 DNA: TGCAGCGTCGCCGTTTTTACAGGGGGCGCGAATGCGGGTGAAAAACTGTTTTTT

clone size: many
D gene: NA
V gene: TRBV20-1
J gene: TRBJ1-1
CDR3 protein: CSATGGSNTEAFF
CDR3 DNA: TGCAGTGCCACGGGCGGATCGAACACTGAAGCTTTCTTT

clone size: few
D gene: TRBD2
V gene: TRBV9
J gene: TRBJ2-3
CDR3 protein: CASSAGGLAVNTDTQYF
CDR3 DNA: TGTGCCAGCAGCGCCGGGGGACTAGCGGTAAACACAGATACGCAGTATTTT

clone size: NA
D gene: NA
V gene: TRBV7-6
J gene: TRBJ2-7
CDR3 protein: CASSLRLGGAYEQYF
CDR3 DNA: TGTGCCAGCAGCTTAAGACTAGGGGGGGCCTACGAGCAGTACTTC

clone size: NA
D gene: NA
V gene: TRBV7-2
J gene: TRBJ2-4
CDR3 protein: CASSPNLVKNIQYF
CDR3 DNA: TGTGCCAGCAGCCCCAATCTCGTCAAAAACATTCAGTACTTC

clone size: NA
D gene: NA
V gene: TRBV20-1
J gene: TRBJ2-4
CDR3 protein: CSASSPGHPRDIQYF
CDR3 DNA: TGCAGTGCTTCTTCTCCGGGACACCCTAGGGACATTCAGTACTTC

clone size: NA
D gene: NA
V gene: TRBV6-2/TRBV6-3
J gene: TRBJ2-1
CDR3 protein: CASSKIAYEQFF
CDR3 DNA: TGTGCCAGCAGCAAGATAGCTTATGAGCAGTTCTTC

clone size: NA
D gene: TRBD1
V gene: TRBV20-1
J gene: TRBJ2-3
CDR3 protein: CSAPDRVTGTQYF
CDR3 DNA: TGCAGTGCACCGGACAGGGTTACAGGTACGCAGTATTTT

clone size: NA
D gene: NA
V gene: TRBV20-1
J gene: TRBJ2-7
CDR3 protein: CSARDSARAYEQYF
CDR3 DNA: TGCAGTGCTAGAGATTCAGCGCGAGCCTACGAGCAGTACTTC

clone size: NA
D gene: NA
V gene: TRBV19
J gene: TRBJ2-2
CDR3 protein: CASRGHYTGELFF
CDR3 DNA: TGTGCCAGTAGGGGACACTACACCGGGGAGCTGTTTTTT

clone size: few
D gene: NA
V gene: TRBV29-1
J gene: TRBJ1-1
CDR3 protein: CSVERTLNTEAFF
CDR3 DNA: TGCAGCGTTGAGCGGACTTTGAACACTGAAGCTTTCTTT

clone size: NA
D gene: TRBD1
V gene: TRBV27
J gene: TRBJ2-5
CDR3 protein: CASSRQGGQETQYF
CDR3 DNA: TGTGCCAGCAGCCGACAGGGGGGCCAAGAGACCCAGTACTTC

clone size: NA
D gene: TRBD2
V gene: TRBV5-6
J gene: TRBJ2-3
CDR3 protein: CASSEIPGLGPDTQYF
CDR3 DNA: TGTGCCAGCAGCGAAATACCGGGACTAGGCCCAGATACGCAGTATTTT

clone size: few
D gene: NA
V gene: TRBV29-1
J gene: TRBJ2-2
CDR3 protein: CSYRDVNTGELFF
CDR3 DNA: TGCAGCTACCGGGACGTAAACACCGGGGAGCTGTTTTTT

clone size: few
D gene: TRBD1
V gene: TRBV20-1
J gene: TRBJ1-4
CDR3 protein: CSARNPQGTGEKLFF
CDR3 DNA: TGCAGTGCTAGAAACCCACAGGGGACGGGTGAAAAACTGTTTTTT

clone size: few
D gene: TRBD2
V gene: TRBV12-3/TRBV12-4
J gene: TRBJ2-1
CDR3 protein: CAAPERGPSSYNEQFF
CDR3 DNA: TGTGCCGCCCCCGAGCGGGGGCCGAGCTCCTACAATGAGCAGTTCTTC

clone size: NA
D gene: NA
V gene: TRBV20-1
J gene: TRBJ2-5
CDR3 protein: CSARDAGSIGETQYF
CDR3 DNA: TGCAGTGCTAGAGATGCGGGGAGTATAGGAGAGACCCAGTACTTC

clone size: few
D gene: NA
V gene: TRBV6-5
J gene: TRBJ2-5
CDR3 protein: CATLTSQETQYF
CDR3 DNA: TGTGCCACCCTGACTAGCCAAGAGACCCAGTACTTC

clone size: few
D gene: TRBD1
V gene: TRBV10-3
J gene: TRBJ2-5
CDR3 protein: CAISGQGSSKETQYF
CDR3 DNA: TGTGCCATCAGTGGACAGGGGTCGAGTAAGGAGACCCAGTACTTC

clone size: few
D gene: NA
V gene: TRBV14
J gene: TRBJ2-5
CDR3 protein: CASSQDLTWGAGTQYF
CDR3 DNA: TGTGCCAGCAGCCAAGATTTGACGTGGGGAGCCGGGACCCAGTACTTC

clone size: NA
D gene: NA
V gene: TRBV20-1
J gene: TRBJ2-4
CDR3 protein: CSARSPIALDIQYF
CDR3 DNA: TGCAGTGCTAGAAGCCCCATAGCTTTGGACATTCAGTACTTC

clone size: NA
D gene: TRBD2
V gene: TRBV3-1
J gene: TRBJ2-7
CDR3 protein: CASSPSLAGGLSYEQYF
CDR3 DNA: TGTGCCAGCAGCCCCAGCCTAGCGGGAGGGCTCTCCTACGAGCAGTACTTC

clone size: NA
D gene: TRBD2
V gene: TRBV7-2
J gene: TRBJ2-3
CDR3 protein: CASSSSHRGGSTDTQYF
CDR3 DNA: TGTGCCAGCAGCTCCTCTCATCGGGGGGGCAGCACAGATACGCAGTATTTT

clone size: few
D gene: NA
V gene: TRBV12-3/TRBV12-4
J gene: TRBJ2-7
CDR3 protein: CASSLKAGDYEQYF
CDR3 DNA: TGTGCCAGCAGTTTAAAGGCAGGGGACTACGAGCAGTACTTC

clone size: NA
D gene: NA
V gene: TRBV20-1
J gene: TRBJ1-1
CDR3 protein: CSASGGGYVAEAFF
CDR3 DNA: TGCAGTGCTAGCGGGGGGGGGTATGTGGCAGAAGCTTTCTTT

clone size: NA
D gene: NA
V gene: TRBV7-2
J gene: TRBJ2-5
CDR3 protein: CASSLGVTEGTQYF
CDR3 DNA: TGTGCCAGCAGCTTAGGCGTAACTGAGGGGACCCAGTACTTC

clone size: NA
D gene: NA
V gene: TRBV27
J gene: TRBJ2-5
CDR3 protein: CASSSLEMETQYF
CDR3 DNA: TGTGCCAGCAGTTCACTGGAGATGGAGACCCAGTACTTC

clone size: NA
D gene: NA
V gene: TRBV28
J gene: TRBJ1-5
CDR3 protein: CASSLFTGMEANQPRHF
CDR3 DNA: TGTGCCAGCAGTTTATTTACAGGGATGGAAGCCAATCAGCCCCGGCATTTT

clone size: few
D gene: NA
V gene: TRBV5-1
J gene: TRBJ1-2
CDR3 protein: CASTRGPENYGYTF
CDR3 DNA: TGCGCCAGCACCCGGGGGCCCGAAAACTATGGCTACACCTTC

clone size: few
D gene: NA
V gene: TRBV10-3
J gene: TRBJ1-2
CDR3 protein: CAISESWGSGGYTF
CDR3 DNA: TGTGCCATCAGTGAGTCGTGGGGTTCGGGTGGCTACACCTTC